The following is a T cell receptor beta chain sequence with its context. The record originates from a study of blood T cell repertoires in COVID-19. Original processing methods: For nucleated cells, counts were estimated from reference gene primer amplification. Data came from immunoSEQ multiplex PCR; TCRdb stores just in-frame clones and leaves some out. For V, J and clone size, that table is used; D and trimming come from the DNA. The sample holds some 99,000 clones, approximately 90% seen once. The V gene lost 3 bases and the J gene lost 6 bases, with 12 bases spanning the gap. From germline, CDR1 is SGHAT and CDR2 FQDESV (reference sequence). The CDR3 has 13 residues.

This TCR derives from a human donor in a cohort sampled during active COVID-19. Source material: peripheral blood. V usage is TRBV11-1 and J usage is TRBJ2-7; tentatively, D is TRBD2 (6 bases). DNA for the CDR3: TGTGCCAGCAGCTTTGGCGGGGTGGTCGAGCAGTACTTC. Translated: CASSFGGVVEQYF.